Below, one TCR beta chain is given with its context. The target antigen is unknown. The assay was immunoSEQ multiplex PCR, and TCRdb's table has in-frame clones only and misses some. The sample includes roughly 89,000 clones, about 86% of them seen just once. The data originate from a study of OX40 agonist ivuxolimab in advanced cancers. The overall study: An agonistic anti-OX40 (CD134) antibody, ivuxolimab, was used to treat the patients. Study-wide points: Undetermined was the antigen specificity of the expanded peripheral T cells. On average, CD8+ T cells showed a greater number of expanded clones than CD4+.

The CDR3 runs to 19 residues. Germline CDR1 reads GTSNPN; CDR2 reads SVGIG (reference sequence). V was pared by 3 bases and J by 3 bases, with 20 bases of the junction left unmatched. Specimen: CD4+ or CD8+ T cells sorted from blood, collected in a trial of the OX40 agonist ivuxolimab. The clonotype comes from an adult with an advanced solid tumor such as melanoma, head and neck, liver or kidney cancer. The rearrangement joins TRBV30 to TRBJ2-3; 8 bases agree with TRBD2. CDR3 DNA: TGTGCCTGGAGGGAGGACGGCGGGGGGCCCTCGTTTCGTACAGATACGCAGTATTTT. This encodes CAWREDGGGPSFRTDTQYF.